The 19 T cell receptor beta chains in this list originate from one sample, sequenced in a study of OX40 agonist ivuxolimab in advanced cancers. Repertoires were generated with immunoSEQ multiplex PCR, while TCRdb's copy carries only in-frame clones and drops some. The data show about 79,000 clones, more than 85% seen once. This specimen consisted of CD4+ or CD8+ T cells sorted from blood, obtained in a trial of the OX40 agonist ivuxolimab. Receptor source: an adult with an advanced solid tumor such as melanoma, head and neck, liver or kidney cancer.

This chain connects TRBV2 to TRBJ2-5; the match to TRBD2 covers 10 bases. CDR3 size: 16 residues. The V gene end was trimmed by 3 bases and the J gene end by 5 bases; junction bases not matched to a gene: 9. Per the germline V gene, CDR1 is SNHLY and CDR2 is FYNNEI. The CDR3 region has the DNA TGTGCCAGCAGTGATTCTAGCGGGAGAATCGGGGAGACCCAGTACTTC. Residues: CASSDSSGRIGETQYF.

The chain carries TRBV29-1 and TRBJ1-1; the D gene is possibly TRBD1 (5 bases). Germline assignment: CDR1 SQVTM and CDR2 ANQGSEA. CDR3 length: 14 amino acids. Trimming removed 8 bases from V and 0 bases from J, with 16 bases in between. Here the CDR3 reads CSSATASMNTEAFF. Here the CDR3 DNA reads TGCAGCTCAGCGACAGCGTCGATGAACACTGAAGCTTTCTTT.

The V gene is TRBV20-1, the J gene TRBJ1-1; unclear D gene. The CDR3 has 10 residues. The V gene lost 4 bases and the J gene lost 11 bases, with 11 bases spanning the gap. The germline gives CDR1 DFQATT, CDR2 SNEGSKA (reference sequence). The chain's CDR3 is CSAIGLYAFF. Written as DNA, the CDR3 is TGCAGTGCTATTGGCCTCTACGCTTTCTTT.

The CDR3 reads CASSSTSGRAFGETQYF. CDR3 bases: TGTGCCAGCAGTTCCACTAGCGGGAGGGCCTTTGGGGAGACCCAGTACTTC. The chain couples TRBV28 to TRBJ2-5, with 13 nucleotides matching TRBD2. V shed 4 bases and J 5 bases; nucleotides not matched to a gene: 10. The CDR3 extends over 17 amino acids. In germline, CDR1 is MDHEN, CDR2 SYDVKM.

The chain employs TRBV6-6 and TRBJ1-1; 8 positions agree with TRBD1. Losses at the gene ends were 5 bases for V and 5 bases for J; bases not matched to a gene: 7. CDR3 length: 14 amino acids. CDR1 is MNHNY, CDR2 SVGAGI, per germline (reference sequence). In DNA form, the CDR3 reads TGTGCCAGCAGTACAAACAGGGGGGGAACTGAAGCTTTCTTT. Encoded protein: CASSTNRGGTEAFF.

The gene calls are TRBV7-9 and TRBJ2-7; 7 positions match TRBD2. Germline values: CDR1 SEHNR, CDR2 FQNEAQ (reference sequence). The V and J ends lost 0 bases and 4 bases, in that order; junction bases with no gene match: 18. This CDR3 is 19 amino acids long. The CDR3 DNA reads TGTGCCAGCAGCTTAGCGTCTGTAGTAGCGGGCCGCGTCGCTTACGAGCAGTACTTC. Translating it yields CASSLASVVAGRVAYEQYF.

The chain combines TRBV5-4 with TRBJ2-1; D possibly corresponds to TRBD2 (6 bases). Germline loops: CDR1 SGHNT, CDR2 YYREEE (reference sequence). This CDR3 spans 12 amino acids. V lost 5 bases and J 10 bases, leaving 13 bases between the germline ends. CDR3 amino acids: CASSEQAGEQFF. The CDR3 bases are TGTGCCAGCAGTGAACAAGCGGGCGAGCAGTTCTTC.

This chain uses TRBV19 with TRBJ1-2, with unresolved D. Germline CDR1 reads LNHDA; CDR2 reads SQIVND (reference sequence). V was cut by 2 bases and J by 2 bases, with 6 bases left in between. The length of the CDR3 is 13 residues. In DNA form, the CDR3 reads TGTGCCAGTAGTATAAGGCTAAACTATGGCTACACCTTC. This encodes CASSIRLNYGYTF.

V usage is TRBV5-4 and J usage is TRBJ2-2, with TRBD2 matching over 9 bases. This CDR3 has 15 residues. V lost 2 bases to trimming and J lost 5 bases; unmatched junction nucleotides: 4. CDR1 and CDR2 (germline): SGHNT, YYREEE (reference sequence). The CDR3 DNA reads TGTGCCAGCAGCTTATCGCTAGCGGGGACCGGGGAGCTGTTTTTT. Its protein product is CASSLSLAGTGELFF.

The CDR3 reads CASSLILGRVGAGELFF. CDR3 sequence (DNA): TGCGCCAGCAGCTTGATCCTCGGCAGGGTAGGCGCCGGGGAGCTGTTTTTT. V is TRBV5-1 and J is TRBJ2-2, with D tentatively TRBD1 (5 bases). This CDR3 comprises 17 residues. Trimming took off 1 base at V and 6 bases at J, with 19 bases between the two ends. Germline loops: CDR1 SGHRS, CDR2 YFSETQ.

The rearrangement uses TRBV10-3 and TRBJ1-1, with D unresolved. Germline-derived CDR1 and CDR2 are ENHRY and SYGVKD. Deletions cut 0 bases from V and 11 bases from J, with 7 bases between. CDR3 length equals 11 residues. As DNA, the CDR3 is TGTGCCATCAGTGAGTCACTAGGGGCTTTCTTT. This encodes CAISESLGAFF.

The V gene is TRBV19, the J gene TRBJ2-7; weak D call: TRBD1 (6 bases). Trimming took 4 bases from V and 5 from J, leaving 18 bases between them. Germline CDR1 and CDR2: LNHDA and SQIVND (reference sequence). CDR3 length: 15 residues. CDR3 region: CASSTMTGYPNEQYF. The CDR3 nucleotides are TGTGCCAGTAGTACCATGACAGGTTATCCCAACGAGCAGTACTTC.

The chain links TRBV18 to TRBJ1-5, with D hard to call. The V gene's germline CDR1 is KGHSH and CDR2 LQKENI. This CDR3 has 14 residues. Trimming removed 3 bases at V and 3 bases at J, with 9 bases between. CDR3 sequence reads: CASSPSSFNQPQHF. CDR3 bases: TGTGCCAGCTCACCTAGCAGTTTCAATCAGCCCCAGCATTTT.

In this sample, this clone turned up once. This sequence joins TRBV5-4 and TRBJ1-3; D is uncertain. The CDR3 spans 14 residues. Trimming cost V 4 bases and J 0 bases, with 8 bases left between them. Germline V gene sequence: CDR1 SGHNT, CDR2 YYREEE (reference sequence). In DNA, the CDR3 is TGTGCCAGCAGCCTATGGGCCTCTGGAAACACCATATATTTT. It codes for CASSLWASGNTIYF.

The genes are TRBV6-5 and TRBJ1-4, with a possible D match to TRBD1 (6 bases). V was shortened by 5 bases and J by 5 bases, with 12 bases between the two germline ends. Germline values: CDR1 MNHEY, CDR2 SVGAGI. The CDR3 is 14 amino acids. The CDR3 DNA is TGTGCCAGCAGTAAACAGGGTGGGAATGAAAAACTGTTTTTT. This translates into CASSKQGGNEKLFF.

The chain is built from TRBV5-1 and TRBJ2-1; D might be TRBD1 (6 bases). Trimming removed 5 bases from V and 5 bases from J, with 17 bases in between. The germline V gene has CDR1 SGHRS and CDR2 YFSETQ. This CDR3 is 15 amino acids long. The CDR3 sequence: CASSRDTSADNEQFF. The CDR3 DNA follows: TGCGCCAGCAGTCGGGACACTAGTGCCGACAATGAGCAGTTCTTC.

J is TRBJ2-6 and V is TRBV15, with D perhaps TRBD2 (5 bases). The germline V gene has CDR1 LNHNV and CDR2 YYDKDF (reference sequence). The CDR3 is made up of 18 amino acids. Trimming took 0 bases from V and 4 from J, leaving 16 bases between them. For the CDR3, the DNA is TGTGCCACCAGCAGAGATCGGGGAACAGCCTACGGGGCCAACGTCCTGACTTTC. This gives the protein CATSRDRGTAYGANVLTF. The whole variable domain, remainder taken from reference TRBV15 and TRBJ2-6, is DAMVIQNPRYQVTQFGKPVTLSCSQTLNHNVMYWYQQKSSQAPKLLFHYYDKDFNNEADTPDNFQSRRPNTSFCFLDIRSPGLGDTAMYLCATSRDRGTAYGANVLTFGAGSRLTVL.

This chain connects TRBV9 to TRBJ2-7; 10 positions agree with TRBD2. Germline V lookup: CDR1 SGDLS, CDR2 YYNGEE. The V segment lost 2 bases and the J segment 3 bases; nucleotides outside the gene matches: 5. The CDR3 contains 15 residues. The CDR3 DNA is TGTGCCAGCAGCGTGGCGCCTAGCGGGGGCTACGAGCAGTACTTC. This gives the protein CASSVAPSGGYEQYF.

This chain joins TRBV9 and TRBJ2-5; D call uncertain. Trimming cost V 0 bases and J 3 bases, with 9 bases left between them. CDR3 length: 14 residues. Germline V gene lookup returns CDR1 SGDLS and CDR2 YYNGEE. The CDR3 coding sequence is TGTGCCAGCAGCGTAGATCCACATAAAGAGACCCAGTACTTC. It yields the protein CASSVDPHKETQYF.